This T cell receptor (beta chain) was observed in a study of cytomegalovirus exposure and HLA in healthy donors. Study-level results: CMV serostatus was the sole immune exposure information available. The authors judged a highly shared variant cluster likely a sequencing artifact.

On this clone: The antigen is unknown.

The study ran its PCR with 60 Vbeta and 13 Jbeta primers. Using immunoSEQ multiplex PCR, the repertoire was profiled, and TCRdb retains in-frame clones only, with some absent. Of 150,000 to 200,000 clones listed, roughly 78% were seen once; the top ten hold approximately 3.1%. The J segment lost 0 bases and the V segment lost 6 bases, leaving 12 bases of the junction unmatched. Germline CDR1 is SNHLY and CDR2 is FYNNEI. CDR3 length: 18 amino acids. The sequenced sample consisted of PBMCs. The chain couples TRBV2 to TRBJ1-3; 9 positions match TRBD1. The receptor's source is a woman between 35 and 50 years old in good health and CMV-seronegative. CDR3: CASSPGGTGRVSGNTIYF. The CDR3 DNA reads as TGTGCCAGCAGCCCCGGGGGGACAGGGAGAGTCTCTGGAAACACCATATATTTT.